Detailed here is one TCR beta chain. Using its own MiXCR run on the RT-PCR reads, TCRdb lists one record per CDR3 protein. The repertoire holds about 540,000 distinct CDR3 sequences, with 20% to 25% as singletons. The sample comes from a study of response to subunit inactivated influenza vaccine. The CDR3 loop spans 13 amino acids. V was cut by 10 bases and J by 1 base, with 13 bases left in between. Germline loops: CDR1 ENHRY, CDR2 SYGVKD. This sample also appeared in a second study, on T cells expressing NK-cell markers. From that second work: What made the TCR beta cDNA was 5'RACE template switching with UMIs.

Sequences were derived from CD4+ T cells sorted from PBMCs, sampled 11 to 12 days after vaccination. This TCR was recovered from a man aged 45-65 years who received an inactivated influenza vaccine. This sequence joins TRBV10-3 and TRBJ1-2; D is possibly TRBD1 (5 bases). The CDR3, as DNA: TGTGCCAACGCCGGGACGGATAACTATGGCTACACCTTC. Protein: CANAGTDNYGYTF.